The source of this TCR beta chain is a study of early T cells in non-severe SARS-CoV-2 infection. Study at large: Alpha and beta chains were unpaired, from unsorted whole-blood bulk RNA.

The CDR3 loop spans 15 amino acids. Germline V gene lookup returns CDR1 SNHLY and CDR2 FYNNEI. With 8 bases clipped from V and 5 bases from J, the junction kept 9 bases outside the gene matches. This clonotype has more than one count but fewer than ten. No antigen is known for it. Unique molecular identifier tags were affixed to discrete cDNA molecules. In TCRdb, the 5' RACE reads were re-called with MiXCR into one record per CDR3 protein. The sample has fewer than 60,000 distinct CDR3 sequences, less than 10% seen once. Points from the study as a whole: Matching against VDJdb likely underestimated virus-specific expansions, favoring anti-spike CD8.

The source of this sequence is an adult who was a healthcare worker with PCR-confirmed SARS-CoV-2 infection or an uninfected control (not recorded which). This sample comprised whole blood, obtained at baseline. This chain connects TRBV2 to TRBJ2-1; TRBD1 agrees at 10 bases. Here the CDR3 reads CASGWTGGLDNEQFF. CDR3 bases: TGTGCCAGCGGCTGGACAGGGGGGCTCGACAATGAGCAGTTCTTC.